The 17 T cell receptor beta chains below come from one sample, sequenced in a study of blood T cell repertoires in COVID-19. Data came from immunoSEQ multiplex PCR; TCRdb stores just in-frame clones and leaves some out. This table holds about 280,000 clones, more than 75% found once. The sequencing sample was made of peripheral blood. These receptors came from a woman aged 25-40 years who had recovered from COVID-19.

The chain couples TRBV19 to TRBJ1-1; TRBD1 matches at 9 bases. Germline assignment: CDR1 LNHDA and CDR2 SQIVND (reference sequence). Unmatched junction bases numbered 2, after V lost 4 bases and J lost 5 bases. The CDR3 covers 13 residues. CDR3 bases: TGTGCCAGTAGTAGGGACAGGGAGACTGAAGCTTTCTTT. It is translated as CASSRDRETEAFF.

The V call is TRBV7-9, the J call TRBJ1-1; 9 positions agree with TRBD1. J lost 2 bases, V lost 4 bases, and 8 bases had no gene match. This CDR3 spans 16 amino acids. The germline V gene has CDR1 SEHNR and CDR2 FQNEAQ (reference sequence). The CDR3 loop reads CASSSRPGQGNTEAFF. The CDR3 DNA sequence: TGTGCCAGCAGCTCCAGACCGGGACAGGGCAACACTGAAGCTTTCTTT.

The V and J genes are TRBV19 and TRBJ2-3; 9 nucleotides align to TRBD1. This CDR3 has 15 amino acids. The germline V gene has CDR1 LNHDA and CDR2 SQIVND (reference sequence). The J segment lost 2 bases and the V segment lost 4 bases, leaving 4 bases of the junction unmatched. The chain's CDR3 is CASSNRGPVTDTQYF. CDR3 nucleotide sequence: TGTGCCAGTAGTAACAGGGGGCCGGTCACAGATACGCAGTATTTT.

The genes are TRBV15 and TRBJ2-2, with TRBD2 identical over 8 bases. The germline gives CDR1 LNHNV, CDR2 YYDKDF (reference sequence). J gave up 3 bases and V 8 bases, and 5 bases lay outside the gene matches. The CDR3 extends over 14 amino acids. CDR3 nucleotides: TGTGCCACCGATAGCGGGATCCACACCGGGGAGCTGTTTTTT. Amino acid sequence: CATDSGIHTGELFF.

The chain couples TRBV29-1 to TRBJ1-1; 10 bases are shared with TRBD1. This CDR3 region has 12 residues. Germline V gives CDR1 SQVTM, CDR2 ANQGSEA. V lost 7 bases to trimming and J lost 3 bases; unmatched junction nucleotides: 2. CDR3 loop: CSGGTGDTEAFF. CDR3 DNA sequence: TGCAGCGGGGGGACAGGGGACACTGAAGCTTTCTTT.

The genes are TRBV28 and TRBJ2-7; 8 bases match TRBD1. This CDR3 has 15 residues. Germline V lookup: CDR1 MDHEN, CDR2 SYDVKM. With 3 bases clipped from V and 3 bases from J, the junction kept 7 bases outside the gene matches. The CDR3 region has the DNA TGTGCCAGCAGTTTCAGGGGGCCGTCTAGCTACGAGCAGTACTTC. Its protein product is CASSFRGPSSYEQYF.

The CDR3 reads CASSPTSKGLFF. CDR3 nucleotides: TGTGCCAGCAGCCCGACAAGTAAAGGACTGTTTTTT. The genes are TRBV7-9 and TRBJ1-4; D gene unclear. The CDR3 sequence is 12 residues long. CDR1 and CDR2 from the germline V gene are SEHNR and FQNEAQ (reference sequence). The germline V and J ends were trimmed by 5 bases and 13 bases, with 14 bases remaining between them.

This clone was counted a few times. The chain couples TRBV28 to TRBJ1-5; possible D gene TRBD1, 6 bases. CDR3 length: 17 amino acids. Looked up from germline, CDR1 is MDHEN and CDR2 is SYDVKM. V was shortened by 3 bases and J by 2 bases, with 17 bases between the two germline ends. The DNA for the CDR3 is TGTGCCAGCAGTTTGCCCGGGACACTTAACGGCAATCAGCCCCAGCATTTT. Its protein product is CASSLPGTLNGNQPQHF.

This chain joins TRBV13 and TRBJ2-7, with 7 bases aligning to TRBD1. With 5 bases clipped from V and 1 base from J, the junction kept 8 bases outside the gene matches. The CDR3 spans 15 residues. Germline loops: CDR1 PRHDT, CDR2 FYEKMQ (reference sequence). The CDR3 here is CASSPLGTDSYEQYF. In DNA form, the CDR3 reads TGTGCCAGCAGCCCCCTTGGGACAGATTCCTACGAGCAGTACTTC.

For the CDR3, the DNA is TGTGCCACCAGTGAAGACAGGGGATTAAACAATGAGCAGTTCTTC. Its translation is CATSEDRGLNNEQFF. V gene TRBV24-1 combines with J gene TRBJ2-1; 8 bases map to TRBD1. V lost 4 bases, J lost 5 bases, and 6 bases stayed unmatched. Per germline, CDR1 KGHDR and CDR2 SFDVKD. The CDR3 is 15 amino acids.

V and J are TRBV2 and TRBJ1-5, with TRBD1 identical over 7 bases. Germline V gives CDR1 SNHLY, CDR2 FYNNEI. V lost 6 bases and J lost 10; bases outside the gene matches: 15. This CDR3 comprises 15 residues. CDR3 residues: CASSATGTENRPQHF. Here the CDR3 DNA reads TGTGCCAGCAGCGCCACCGGGACAGAAAACCGACCCCAGCATTTT.

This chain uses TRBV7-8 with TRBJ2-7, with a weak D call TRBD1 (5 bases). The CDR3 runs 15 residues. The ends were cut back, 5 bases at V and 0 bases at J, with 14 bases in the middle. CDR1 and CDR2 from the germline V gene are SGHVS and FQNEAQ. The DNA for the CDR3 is TGTGCCAGCAGCGAGGACACCTGGAGCTCCTACGAGCAGTACTTC. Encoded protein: CASSEDTWSSYEQYF.

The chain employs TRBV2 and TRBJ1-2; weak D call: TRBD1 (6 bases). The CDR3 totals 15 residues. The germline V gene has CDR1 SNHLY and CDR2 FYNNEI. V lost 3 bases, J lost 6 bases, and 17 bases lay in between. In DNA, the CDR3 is TGTGCCAGCAGTGACCCTACCAGGGGATTGAATGGCTACACCTTC. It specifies CASSDPTRGLNGYTF.

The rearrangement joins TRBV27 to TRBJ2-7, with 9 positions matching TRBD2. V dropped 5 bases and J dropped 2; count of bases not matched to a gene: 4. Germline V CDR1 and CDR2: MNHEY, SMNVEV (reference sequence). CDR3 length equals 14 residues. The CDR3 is CASSAAGGPYEQYF. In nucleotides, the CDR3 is TGTGCCAGCAGTGCCGCGGGGGGGCCCTACGAGCAGTACTTC.

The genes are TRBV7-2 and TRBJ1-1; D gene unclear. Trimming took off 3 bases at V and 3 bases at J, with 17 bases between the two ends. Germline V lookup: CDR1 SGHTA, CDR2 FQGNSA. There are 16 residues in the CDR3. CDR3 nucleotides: TGTGCCAGCAGCTTTTTGGGAGGGCGGTGGGACACTGAAGCTTTCTTT. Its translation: CASSFLGGRWDTEAFF. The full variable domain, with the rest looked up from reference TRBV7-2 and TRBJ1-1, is GAGVSQSPSNKVTEKGKDVELRCDPISGHTALYWYRQSLGQGLEFLIYFQGNSAPDKSGLPSDRFSAERTGGSVSTLTIQRTQQEDSAVYLCASSFLGGRWDTEAFFGQGTRLTVV.

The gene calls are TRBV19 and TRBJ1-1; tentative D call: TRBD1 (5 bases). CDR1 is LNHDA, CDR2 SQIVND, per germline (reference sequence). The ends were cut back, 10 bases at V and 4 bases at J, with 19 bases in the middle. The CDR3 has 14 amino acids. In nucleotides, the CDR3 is TGTGCCACCCAGGAACGGGACTCTACCACTGAAGCTTTCTTT. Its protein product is CATQERDSTTEAFF.

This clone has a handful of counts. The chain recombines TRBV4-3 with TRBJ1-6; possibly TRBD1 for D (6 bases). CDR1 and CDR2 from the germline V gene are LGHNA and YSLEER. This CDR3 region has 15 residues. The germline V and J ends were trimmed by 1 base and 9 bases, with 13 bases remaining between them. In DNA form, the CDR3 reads TGCGCCAGCAGCCAAGTCCCAGGGGAAGGTTCACCCCTCCACTTT. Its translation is CASSQVPGEGSPLHF.